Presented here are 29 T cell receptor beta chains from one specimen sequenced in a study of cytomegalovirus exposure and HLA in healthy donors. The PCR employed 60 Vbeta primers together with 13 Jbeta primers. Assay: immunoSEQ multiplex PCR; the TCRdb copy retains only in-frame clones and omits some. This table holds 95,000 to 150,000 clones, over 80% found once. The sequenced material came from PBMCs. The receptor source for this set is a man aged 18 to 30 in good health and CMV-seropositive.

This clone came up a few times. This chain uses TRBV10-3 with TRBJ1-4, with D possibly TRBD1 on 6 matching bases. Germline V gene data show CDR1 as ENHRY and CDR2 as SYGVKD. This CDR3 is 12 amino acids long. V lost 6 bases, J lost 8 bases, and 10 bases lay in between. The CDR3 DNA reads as TGTGCCATCAGCGATGACAGGGAAAAACTGTTTTTT. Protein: CAISDDREKLFF.

DNA of the CDR3: TGTGCCAGCAGCTTGGCTTTCGTGAACACTGAAGCTTTCTTT. This sequence encodes CASSLAFVNTEAFF. This chain connects TRBV5-5 to TRBJ1-1, with D unclear. This CDR3 is 14 amino acids long. V lost 0 bases and J lost 0, with 6 bases in between. In germline, CDR1 is SGHKS, CDR2 YYEKEE (reference sequence). Full variable domain (remainder filled in from reference TRBV5-5 and TRBJ1-1): DAGVTQSPTHLIKTRGQQVTLRCSPISGHKSVSWYQQVLGQGPQFIFQYYEKEERGRGNFPDRFSARQFPNYSSELNVNALLLGDSALYLCASSLAFVNTEAFFGQGTRLTVV.

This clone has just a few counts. The CDR3 reads CASSLVGRPNEKLFF. Here the CDR3 DNA reads TGTGCCAGCAGCTTGGTAGGCAGGCCAAATGAAAAACTGTTTTTT. This chain joins TRBV5-6 and TRBJ1-4; D unresolved. CDR3 length: 15 residues. Germline V gives CDR1 SGHDT, CDR2 YYEEEE. V gave up 0 bases and J gave up 5 bases, with 11 bases separating them.

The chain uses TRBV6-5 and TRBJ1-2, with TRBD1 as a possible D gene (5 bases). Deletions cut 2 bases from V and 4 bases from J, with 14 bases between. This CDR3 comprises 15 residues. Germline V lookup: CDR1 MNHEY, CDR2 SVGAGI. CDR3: CASSYTLSGFYGYTF. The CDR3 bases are TGTGCCAGCAGTTACACCCTGTCAGGGTTCTATGGCTACACCTTC.

The CDR3: CASSRDRGAYEQYF. CDR3 nucleotide sequence: TGTGCCAGCAGCCGCGACAGGGGAGCCTACGAGCAGTACTTC. The chain is built from TRBV6-5 and TRBJ2-7, with 8 bases matching TRBD1. CDR1 and CDR2 from the germline V gene are MNHEY and SVGAGI. The trim removed 6 bases at V and 2 bases at J, leaving 6 bases unmatched. This CDR3 comprises 14 residues.

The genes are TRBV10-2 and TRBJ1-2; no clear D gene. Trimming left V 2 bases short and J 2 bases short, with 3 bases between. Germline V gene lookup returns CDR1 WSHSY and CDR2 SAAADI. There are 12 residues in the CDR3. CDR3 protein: CASSEENYGYTF. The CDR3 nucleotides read TGCGCCAGCAGTGAGGAGAACTATGGCTACACCTTC.

CDR3 in amino acids: CASSPQTGIPYEQYF. CDR3 sequence (DNA): TGTGCCAGCAGCCCCCAGACAGGGATCCCCTACGAGCAGTACTTC. This sequence joins TRBV9 and TRBJ2-7, with 7 bases identical to TRBD1. The CDR3 runs to 15 residues. V gave up 4 bases and J gave up 2 bases; unmatched junction bases: 9. Per germline, CDR1 SGDLS and CDR2 YYNGEE.

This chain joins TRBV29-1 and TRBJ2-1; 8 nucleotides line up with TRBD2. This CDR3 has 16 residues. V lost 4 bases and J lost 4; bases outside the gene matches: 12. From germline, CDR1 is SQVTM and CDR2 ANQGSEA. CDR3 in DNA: TGCAGCGTTGTACCGCCGGGAGGGGCAAGGTACAATGAGCAGTTCTTC. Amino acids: CSVVPPGGARYNEQFF.

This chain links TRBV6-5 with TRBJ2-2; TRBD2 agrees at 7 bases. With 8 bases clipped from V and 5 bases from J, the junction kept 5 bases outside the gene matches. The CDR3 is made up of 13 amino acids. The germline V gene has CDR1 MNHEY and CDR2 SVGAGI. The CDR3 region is CASGTGGTGELFF. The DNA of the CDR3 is TGTGCCAGCGGTACGGGGGGAACCGGGGAGCTGTTTTTT.

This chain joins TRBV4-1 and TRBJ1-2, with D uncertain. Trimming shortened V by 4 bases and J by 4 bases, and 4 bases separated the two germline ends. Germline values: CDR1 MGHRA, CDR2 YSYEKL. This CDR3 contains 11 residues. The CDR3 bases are TGCGCCAGCAGCCCCGGCTATGGCTACACCTTC. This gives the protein CASSPGYGYTF.

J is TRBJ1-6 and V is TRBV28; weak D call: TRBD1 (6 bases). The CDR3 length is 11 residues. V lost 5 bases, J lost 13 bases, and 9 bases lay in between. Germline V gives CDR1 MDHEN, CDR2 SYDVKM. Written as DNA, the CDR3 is TGTGCCAGCAGTCCGACAGGTCCCCTCCACTTT. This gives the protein CASSPTGPLHF.

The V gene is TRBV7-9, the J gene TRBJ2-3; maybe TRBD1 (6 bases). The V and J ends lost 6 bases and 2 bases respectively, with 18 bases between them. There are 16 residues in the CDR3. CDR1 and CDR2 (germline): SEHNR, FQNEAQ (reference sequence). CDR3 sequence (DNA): TGTGCCAGCAGACCAGGGGCAGGTTGGGTCACAGATACGCAGTATTTT. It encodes CASRPGAGWVTDTQYF.

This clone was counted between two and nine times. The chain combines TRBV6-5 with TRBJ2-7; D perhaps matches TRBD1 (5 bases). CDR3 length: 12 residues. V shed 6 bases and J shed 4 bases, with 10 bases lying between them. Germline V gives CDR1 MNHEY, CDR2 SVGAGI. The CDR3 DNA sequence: TGTGCCAGCAGAGACAGAACTTACGAGCAGTACTTC. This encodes CASRDRTYEQYF.

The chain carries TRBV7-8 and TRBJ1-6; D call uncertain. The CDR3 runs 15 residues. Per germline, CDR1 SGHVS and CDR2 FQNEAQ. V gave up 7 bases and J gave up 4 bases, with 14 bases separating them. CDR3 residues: CASTEEVGYNSPLHF. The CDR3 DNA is TGTGCCAGCACTGAGGAAGTCGGGTATAATTCACCCCTCCACTTT.

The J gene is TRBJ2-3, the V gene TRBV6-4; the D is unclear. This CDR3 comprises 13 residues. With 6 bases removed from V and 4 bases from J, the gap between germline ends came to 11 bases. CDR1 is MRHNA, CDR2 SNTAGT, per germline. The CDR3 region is CASSLEVPDTQYF. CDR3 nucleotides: TGTGCCAGCAGCCTCGAGGTCCCAGATACGCAGTATTTT.

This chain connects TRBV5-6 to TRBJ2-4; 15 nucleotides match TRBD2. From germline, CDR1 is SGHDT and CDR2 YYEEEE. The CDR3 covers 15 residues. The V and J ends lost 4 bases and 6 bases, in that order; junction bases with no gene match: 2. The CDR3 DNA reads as TGTGCCAGCAGCGCGGGACTAGCGGGGGGAAACATTCAGTACTTC. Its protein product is CASSAGLAGGNIQYF.

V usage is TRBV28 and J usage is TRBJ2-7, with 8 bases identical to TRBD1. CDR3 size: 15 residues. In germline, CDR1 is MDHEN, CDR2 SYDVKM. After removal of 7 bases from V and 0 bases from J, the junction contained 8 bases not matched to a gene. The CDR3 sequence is CASTFRGLTSYEQYF. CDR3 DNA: TGTGCCAGCACCTTCAGGGGGCTCACCTCCTACGAGCAGTACTTC.

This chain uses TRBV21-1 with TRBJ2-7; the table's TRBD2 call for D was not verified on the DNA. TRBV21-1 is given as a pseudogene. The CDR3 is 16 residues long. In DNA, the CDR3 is TGTGCCAGCAGCGGACTAGCGGGGGCTAATACCTACGAGCAGTACTTC. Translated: CASSGLAGANTYEQYF.

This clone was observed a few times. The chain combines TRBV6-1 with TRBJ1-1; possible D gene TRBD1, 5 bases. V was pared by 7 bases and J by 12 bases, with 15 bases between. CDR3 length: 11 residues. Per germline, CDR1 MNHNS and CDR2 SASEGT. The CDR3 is CASKAGGMTFF. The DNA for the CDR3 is TGTGCCAGCAAAGCTGGGGGGATGACTTTCTTT.

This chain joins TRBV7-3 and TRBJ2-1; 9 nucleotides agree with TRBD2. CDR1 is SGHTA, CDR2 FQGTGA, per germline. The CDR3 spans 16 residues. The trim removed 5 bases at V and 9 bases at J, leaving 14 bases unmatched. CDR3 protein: CASSPLLRGGDSEQFF. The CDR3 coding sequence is TGTGCCAGCAGCCCCCTCCTGCGGGGGGGAGACAGTGAGCAGTTCTTC.

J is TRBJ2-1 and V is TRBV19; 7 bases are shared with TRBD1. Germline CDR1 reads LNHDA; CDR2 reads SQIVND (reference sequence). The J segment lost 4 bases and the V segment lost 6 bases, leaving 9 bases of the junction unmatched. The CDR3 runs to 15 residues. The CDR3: CASRPDRQMYNEQFF. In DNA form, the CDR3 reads TGTGCCAGTAGGCCGGACAGGCAAATGTACAATGAGCAGTTCTTC.

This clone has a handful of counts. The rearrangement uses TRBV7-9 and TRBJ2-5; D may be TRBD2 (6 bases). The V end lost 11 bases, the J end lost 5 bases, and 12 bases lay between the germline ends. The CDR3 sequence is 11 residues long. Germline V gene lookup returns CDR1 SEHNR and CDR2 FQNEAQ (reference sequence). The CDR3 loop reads CAGLEGETQYF. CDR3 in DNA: TGTGCCGGCTTGGAGGGGGAGACCCAGTACTTC.

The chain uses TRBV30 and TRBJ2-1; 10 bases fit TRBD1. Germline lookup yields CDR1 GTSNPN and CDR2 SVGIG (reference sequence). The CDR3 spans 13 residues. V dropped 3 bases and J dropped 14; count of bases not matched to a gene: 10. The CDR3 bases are TGTGCCTGGAGCCGACAGGGGGCGCAGGGGAAGTTCTTC. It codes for CAWSRQGAQGKFF.

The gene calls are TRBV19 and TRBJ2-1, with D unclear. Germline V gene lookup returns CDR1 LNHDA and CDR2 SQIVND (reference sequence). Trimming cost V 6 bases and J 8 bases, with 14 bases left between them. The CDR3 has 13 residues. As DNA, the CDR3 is TGTGCCAGTAGAAGACCTAGTGGAGATGAGCAGTTCTTC. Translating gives CASRRPSGDEQFF.

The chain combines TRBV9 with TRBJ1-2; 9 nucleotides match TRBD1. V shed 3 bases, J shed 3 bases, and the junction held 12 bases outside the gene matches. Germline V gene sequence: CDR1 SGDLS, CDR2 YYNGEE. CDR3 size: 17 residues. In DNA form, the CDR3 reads TGTGCCAGCAGCGGGGTGGACAGGGGATACGGAGACTATGGCTACACCTTC. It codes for CASSGVDRGYGDYGYTF. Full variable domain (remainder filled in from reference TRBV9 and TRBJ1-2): DSGVTQTPKHLITATGQRVTLRCSPRSGDLSVYWYQQSLDQGLQFLIQYYNGEERAKGNILERFSAQQFPDLHSELNLSSLELGDSALYFCASSGVDRGYGDYGYTFGSGTRLTVV.

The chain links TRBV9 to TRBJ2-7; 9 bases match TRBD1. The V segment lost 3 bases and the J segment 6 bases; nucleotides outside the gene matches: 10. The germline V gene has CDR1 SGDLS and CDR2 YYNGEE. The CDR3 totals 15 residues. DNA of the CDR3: TGTGCCAGCAGCGGCTCCGGGACAGGGTTCGCCGAGCAGTACTTC. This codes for CASSGSGTGFAEQYF.

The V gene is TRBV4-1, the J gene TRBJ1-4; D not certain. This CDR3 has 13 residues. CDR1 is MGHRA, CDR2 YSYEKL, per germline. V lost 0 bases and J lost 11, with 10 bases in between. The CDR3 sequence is CASSQEAGDKLFF. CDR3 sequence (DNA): TGCGCCAGCAGCCAAGAGGCGGGCGATAAACTGTTTTTT.

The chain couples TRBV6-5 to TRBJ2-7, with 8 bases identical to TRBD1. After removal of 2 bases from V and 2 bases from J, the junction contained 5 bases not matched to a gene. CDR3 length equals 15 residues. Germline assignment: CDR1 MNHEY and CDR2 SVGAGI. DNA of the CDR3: TGTGCCAGCAGTTACGGGACAGGCCGAACCTACGAGCAGTACTTC. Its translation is CASSYGTGRTYEQYF.

The CDR3 nucleotides are TGTGCCAGCAGTGAAGCGGAGGACAGGGGGTTTAACACTGAAGCTTTCTTT. Translated, it gives CASSEAEDRGFNTEAFF. The genes are TRBV28 and TRBJ1-1; 10 nucleotides match TRBD1. Germline loops: CDR1 MDHEN, CDR2 SYDVKM. This CDR3 is built from 17 residues. The junction had 11 bases not matched to a gene; V was cut back by 5 bases and J by 2 bases.